These 32 T cell receptor beta chains share one sample of origin, sequenced in a study of blood T cells in healthy people across ages. A sample-barcoded 5' primer and a J-beta primer mix were used in a second PCR of roughly 6 to 11 cycles. One entry per CDR3 protein results from TCRdb running MiXCR on the 5' RACE reads. Of hundreds of thousands of distinct CDR3 sequences listed, 25% to 35% are singletons. The sequencing sample was made of blood. The receptor source for this set is an elderly woman in good health.

Points on this clonotype: A clone one base away is much larger, so this may be a read error. The chain has TRBV20-1 and TRBJ1-4; 7 bases map to TRBD1. J gave up 7 bases and V 6 bases, and 14 bases lay outside the gene matches. This CDR3 is built from 15 residues. Germline assignment: CDR1 DFQATT and CDR2 SNEGSKA (reference sequence). CDR3 nucleotides: TGCAGTGCCAGTTCCCAGGGGGTGCAATTTGAAAAACTGTTTTTT. This encodes CSASSQGVQFEKLFF.

Comments on this clonotype: This sequence may be a read error, since a much larger clone differs from it by one base. The CDR3 spells CAISEGRTLETQFF. The CDR3 bases are TGTGCCATCAGTGAAGGTAGAACATTGGAGACCCAGTTCTTC. The V gene is TRBV10-3, the J gene TRBJ2-1; D gene uncertain. Per germline, CDR1 ENHRY and CDR2 SYGVKD. V gave up 3 bases and J gave up 13 bases, with 19 bases separating them. The CDR3 covers 14 residues.

Of note for this clonotype: A read error may explain this, as a much larger clone is one base away. V usage is TRBV20-1 and J usage is TRBJ2-4; D possibly corresponds to TRBD2 (5 bases). The CDR3 length is 13 residues. Looked up from germline, CDR1 is DFQATT and CDR2 is SNEGSKA (reference sequence). The CDR3 region is CSLPEEAKNIQYF. The CDR3 DNA reads as TGCAGCCTACCGGAGGAGGCCAAAAACATTCAGTACTTC.

In this sample, this clonotype turned up a few times. The J gene is TRBJ2-5, the V gene TRBV19; D is perhaps TRBD2 (6 bases). Trimming removed 6 bases from V and 11 bases from J, with 19 bases in between. The CDR3 extends over 13 amino acids. Germline V CDR1 and CDR2: LNHDA, SQIVND (reference sequence). The CDR3 DNA reads TGTGCCAGTAGCCCGAACCGGGAGCCTAAGCAGTACTTC. Its protein product is CASSPNREPKQYF.

A remark on this clonotype: A much larger clone is a single base away; this may be a read error. CDR3 region: CASSLSQGKYGYTF. The CDR3 DNA reads TGTGCCAGCAGTCTCAGCCAGGGCAAGTATGGCTACACCTTC. This sequence joins TRBV6-5 and TRBJ1-2; a possible D gene is TRBD1 (5 bases). Germline assignment: CDR1 MNHEY and CDR2 SVGAGI. Trimming removed 5 bases at V and 5 bases at J, with 15 bases between. This CDR3 has 14 amino acids.

This clonotype was picked up many times. CDR3: CAITGDSKNSPLHF. Here the CDR3 DNA reads TGTGCCATCACCGGGGACAGCAAAAATTCACCCCTCCACTTT. V usage is TRBV10-3 and J usage is TRBJ1-6, with 7 nucleotides matching TRBD1. The germline CDR1 and CDR2 sequences are ENHRY and SYGVKD. The junction had 7 bases not matched to a gene; V was cut back by 7 bases and J by 7 bases. CDR3 size: 14 residues.

The table lists this clonotype with a few counts. This chain connects TRBV7-2 to TRBJ1-2; maybe TRBD1 (6 bases). The germline CDR1 and CDR2 sequences are SGHTA and FQGNSA. There are 15 residues in the CDR3. V was shortened by 4 bases and J by 2 bases, with 14 bases between the two germline ends. CDR3 residues: CASSSDSQKNYGYTF. The CDR3 coding sequence is TGTGCCAGCAGCTCGGACAGTCAAAAAAACTATGGCTACACCTTC.

The chain recombines TRBV11-3 with TRBJ2-1; 7 bases match TRBD1. The germline V gene encodes CDR1 SGHNT and CDR2 YENEEA. Trimming took 1 base from V and 6 from J; bases not matched to a gene: 0. There are 13 residues in the CDR3. DNA for the CDR3: TGTGCCAGCAGCTTAGGGACAGGCAATGAGCAGTTCTTC. Its translation is CASSLGTGNEQFF.

The chain combines TRBV18 with TRBJ1-6, with D possibly being TRBD1 (6 bases). V was cut by 4 bases and J by 4 bases, with 11 bases left in between. The CDR3 length is 15 residues. CDR1 KGHSH and CDR2 LQKENI come from the germline V gene. In nucleotides, the CDR3 is TGTGCCAGCTCACTCACGGACAGTTATAATTCACCCCTCCACTTT. Protein product: CASSLTDSYNSPLHF.

This clonotype was seen at least ten times. The chain uses TRBV20-1 and TRBJ2-3, with D tentatively TRBD1 or TRBD2 (5 bases each). V lost 5 bases and J 2 bases, leaving 17 bases between the germline ends. Germline values: CDR1 DFQATT, CDR2 SNEGSKA (reference sequence). CDR3 length equals 15 residues. DNA for the CDR3: TGCAGTGCTGTCCCGGGACCCCCCATCACAGATACGCAGTATTTT. This sequence encodes CSAVPGPPITDTQYF.

There are many counts of this clonotype. The chain joins TRBV7-2 to TRBJ1-1; D perhaps matches TRBD1 (5 bases). The CDR3 runs to 14 residues. V was clipped by 4 bases and J by 1 base, with 10 bases between them. Germline assignment: CDR1 SGHTA and CDR2 FQGNSA. CDR3: CASSWDVRNTEAFF. The DNA for the CDR3 is TGTGCCAGCAGCTGGGACGTACGGAACACTGAAGCTTTCTTT.

This clonotype was seen at least ten times. The V call is TRBV3-1, the J call TRBJ2-3; 14 bases fit TRBD2. The germline gives CDR1 LGHDT, CDR2 YNNKEL (reference sequence). Trimming removed 6 bases from V and 0 bases from J; junction bases left unmatched: 2. The CDR3 has 16 residues. DNA for the CDR3: TGTGCCAGCAGGCGGACTAGCGGGGGGAGCACAGATACGCAGTATTTT. Amino acid sequence: CASRRTSGGSTDTQYF.

The chain couples TRBV2 to TRBJ1-2, with a possible D match to TRBD1 (6 bases). The V end lost 4 bases, the J end lost 2 bases, and 11 bases lay between the germline ends. The CDR3 has 14 residues. Germline CDR1 is SNHLY and CDR2 is FYNNEI. DNA for the CDR3: TGTGCCAGCAGTGCTTACAGGGAGAACTATGGCTACACCTTC. It translates to CASSAYRENYGYTF. Based on the CDR3 plus reference TRBV2 and TRBJ1-2, the full variable domain is EPEVTQTPSHQVTQMGQEVILRCVPISNHLYFYWYRQILGQKVEFLVSFYNNEISEKSEIFDDQFSVERPDGSNFTLKIRSTKLEDSAMYFCASSAYRENYGYTFGSGTRLTVV.

The V and J genes are TRBV20-1 and TRBJ1-6; weak D call: TRBD1 (6 bases). This CDR3 spans 17 amino acids. V was trimmed by 0 bases and J by 6 bases, leaving 18 bases between them. Germline CDR1 is DFQATT and CDR2 is SNEGSKA (reference sequence). CDR3 DNA sequence: TGCAGTGCTAGAGATCCGACGATTACAGGGAGTAATTCACCCCTCCACTTT. Translating it yields CSARDPTITGSNSPLHF.

This clonotype was observed a few times. The V gene is TRBV11-2, the J gene TRBJ2-6; TRBD2 is a possible D gene (5 bases). V shed 8 bases and J shed 2 bases, with 25 bases lying between them. CDR3 length: 19 amino acids. Germline V lookup: CDR1 SGHAT, CDR2 FQNNGV. CDR3 DNA: TGTGCCAGCTCCCTAAGGTGGCCTTCCGAGGGCCCTGGGGCCAACGTCCTGACTTTC. Its protein is CASSLRWPSEGPGANVLTF.

This chain uses TRBV29-1 with TRBJ2-1; unclear D gene. The CDR3 is made up of 11 amino acids. The germline V gene has CDR1 SQVTM and CDR2 ANQGSEA. V lost 6 bases and J lost 4, with 7 bases in between. CDR3 nucleotide sequence: TGCAGCGTCGTAGTGTACAATGAGCAGTTCTTC. Encoded protein: CSVVVYNEQFF.

Remarks on this clonotype: Relative to the germline gene, one junction end is altered; a read error may explain this. The chain has TRBV7-9 and TRBJ2-1, with D possibly TRBD2 on 6 matching bases. The CDR3 contains 16 residues. Looked up from germline, CDR1 is SEHNR and CDR2 is FQNEAQ (reference sequence). CDR3 nucleotides: TGTGCCAGCAGCGGTCCGCCGGGGAGGTCCTACAACGAGCAGTTCTTC. Protein: CASSGPPGRSYNEQFF. The full variable domain, its missing parts supplied by reference TRBV7-9 and TRBJ2-1, is DTGVSQNPRHKITKRGQNVTFRCDPISEHNRLYWYRQTLGQGPEFLTYFQNEAQLEKSRLLSDRFSAERPKGSFSTLEIQRTEQGDSAMYLCASSGPPGRSYNEQFFGPGTRLTVL.

This clonotype was seen a few times. The DNA of the CDR3 is TGTGCCAGCAGTTCCCTCGAGAGGACAGGGGCCACAGATACGCAGTATTTT. It specifies CASSSLERTGATDTQYF. This chain joins TRBV27 and TRBJ2-3, with 9 bases identical to TRBD1. The CDR3 loop spans 17 amino acids. V shed 4 bases, J shed 2 bases, and the junction held 10 bases outside the gene matches. The germline CDR1 and CDR2 sequences are MNHEY and SMNVEV (reference sequence).

This clonotype was seen repeatedly, ten times or more. J is TRBJ2-7 and V is TRBV3-1, with 8 bases fitting TRBD1. V trimming: 4 bases; J trimming: 8 bases; junction bases outside the gene matches: 7. From germline, CDR1 is LGHDT and CDR2 YNNKEL (reference sequence). The CDR3 is made up of 13 amino acids. This CDR3 reads CASSRTGQGQQYF. As DNA, the CDR3 is TGTGCCAGCAGCCGGACCGGACAGGGACAGCAGTACTTC.

Remarks on this clonotype: This may stem from a read error, because a much larger clone lies one nucleotide away. The V call is TRBV20-1, the J call TRBJ1-1, with D possibly matching TRBD1 (5 bases). Germline assignment: CDR1 DFQATT and CDR2 SNEGSKA (reference sequence). The CDR3 contains 14 residues. V lost 5 bases and J 3 bases, leaving 16 bases between the germline ends. The CDR3 reads CSARGEGRDTEAFF. CDR3 bases: TGCAGTGCTCGCGGGGAGGGGAGGGACACTGAAGCTTTCTTT.

The chain combines TRBV7-2 with TRBJ2-3; D uncertain. The germline CDR1 and CDR2 sequences are SGHTA and FQGNSA. V was trimmed by 4 bases and J by 4 bases, leaving 12 bases between them. The length of the CDR3 is 14 residues. The CDR3 coding sequence is TGTGCCAGCAGCTCCCAATTACTGTCAGATACGCAGTATTTT. Translating it yields CASSSQLLSDTQYF.

In its sample, this clonotype was seen a few times. V and J are TRBV20-1 and TRBJ2-2; 9 bases agree with TRBD1. Germline loops: CDR1 DFQATT, CDR2 SNEGSKA (reference sequence). The CDR3 covers 14 residues. V lost 6 bases and J lost 7; bases outside the gene matches: 9. CDR3 DNA: TGCAGTGCGTTACAGGGGGCGCTGGGCGGGGAGCTGTTTTTT. This gives the protein CSALQGALGGELFF.

About this clonotype: A much larger clone lies one base from this, so it may be a read error. The J gene is TRBJ2-7, the V gene TRBV5-1, with 7 bases lining up with TRBD1. The germline V gene has CDR1 SGHRS and CDR2 YFSETQ. The V gene end was trimmed by 4 bases and the J gene end by 10 bases; junction bases not matched to a gene: 14. The CDR3 has 14 amino acids. CDR3 nucleotides: TGCGCCAGCAGCCAGCAGACAGGGCGAGAGGCCCAGTACTTC. Its protein is CASSQQTGREAQYF.

The CDR3 DNA reads as TGTGCCAGCAGCCAAGATCGTCTAAGGGGACGGGAAAAACTGTTTTTT. It encodes CASSQDRLRGREKLFF. V usage is TRBV14 and J usage is TRBJ1-4; D might be TRBD1 (5 bases). The germline gives CDR1 SGHDN, CDR2 FVKESK. Trimming left V 0 bases short and J 8 bases short, with 16 bases between. The CDR3 is 16 amino acids.

This clonotype was counted many times. The genes are TRBV9 and TRBJ2-1, with 9 nucleotides matching TRBD2. Germline assignment: CDR1 SGDLS and CDR2 YYNGEE. Trimming at V came to 0 bases and at J to 2 bases, leaving 9 bases not matched to a gene. The CDR3 has 18 residues. Here the CDR3 reads CASSVDPIAGETYNEQFF. CDR3 sequence (DNA): TGTGCCAGCAGCGTAGACCCCATAGCGGGGGAGACCTACAATGAGCAGTTCTTC.

V is TRBV28 and J is TRBJ2-5; D remains ambiguous. CDR1 is MDHEN and CDR2 is SYDVKM in the germline V gene. V gave up 3 bases and J gave up 5 bases, with 13 bases separating them. The CDR3 has 14 amino acids. The CDR3 protein is CASSFSGIGETQYF. As DNA, the CDR3 is TGTGCCAGCAGTTTCAGTGGTATTGGCGAGACCCAGTACTTC. Looking up the rest from reference TRBV28 and TRBJ2-5 gives the full variable domain: DVKVTQSSRYLVKRTGEKVFLECVQDMDHENMFWYRQDPGLGLRLIYFSYDVKMKEKGDIPEGYSVSREKKERFSLILESASTNQTSMYLCASSFSGIGETQYFGPGTRLLVL.

The chain couples TRBV30 to TRBJ1-1; 7 bases map to TRBD1. This CDR3 region has 15 residues. Trimming took 5 bases from V and 0 from J; bases not matched to a gene: 9. Germline CDR1 and CDR2: GTSNPN and SVGIG (reference sequence). CDR3 region: CAWSWGTVVNTEAFF. For the CDR3, the DNA is TGTGCCTGGTCCTGGGGGACAGTAGTGAACACTGAAGCTTTCTTT. Full variable domain (remainder filled in from reference TRBV30 and TRBJ1-1): SQTIHQWPATLVQPVGSPLSLECTVEGTSNPNLYWYRQAAGRGLQLLFYSVGIGQISSEVPQNLSASRPQDRQFILSSKKLLLSDSGFYLCAWSWGTVVNTEAFFGQGTRLTVV.

This clonotype has a count of ten or more. The J gene is TRBJ2-7, the V gene TRBV20-1, with 8 bases aligning to TRBD1. Germline loops: CDR1 DFQATT, CDR2 SNEGSKA (reference sequence). V lost 3 bases, J lost 5 bases, and 12 bases stayed unmatched. This CDR3 comprises 15 residues. As DNA, the CDR3 is TGCAGTGCTAGGGGTGGACAGGGTAAGAACAACGAGCAGTACTTC. Amino acid sequence: CSARGGQGKNNEQYF.

The rearrangement uses TRBV7-6 and TRBJ2-1; D is perhaps TRBD2 (5 bases). With 5 bases removed from V and 7 bases from J, the gap between germline ends came to 15 bases. The CDR3 totals 14 residues. Germline-derived CDR1 and CDR2 are SGHVS and FNYEAQ. The CDR3 nucleotides read TGTGCCAGCAGCACCCACGAGACTACTAATGAGCAGTTCTTC. Its protein product is CASSTHETTNEQFF.

This clonotype was observed at least ten times. The V call is TRBV5-5, the J call TRBJ2-7; no firm D call. V dropped 0 bases and J dropped 2 bases, with 15 bases sitting between them. Germline CDR1 reads SGHKS; CDR2 reads YYEKEE (reference sequence). This CDR3 spans 16 amino acids. The CDR3: CASSLAGGSATYEQYF. Written as DNA, the CDR3 is TGTGCCAGCAGCTTGGCCGGCGGCAGCGCAACCTACGAGCAGTACTTC.

The chain employs TRBV7-9 and TRBJ1-4; 8 bases match TRBD1. Germline CDR1 and CDR2: SEHNR and FQNEAQ (reference sequence). J was trimmed by 6 bases and V by 5 bases; bases with no gene match: 5. The CDR3 consists of 14 residues. The CDR3 bases are TGTGCCAGCAGCCGGGACAGGCAGGATGAAAAACTGTTTTTT. This gives the protein CASSRDRQDEKLFF.

This clonotype was recorded many times. This chain uses TRBV7-6 with TRBJ1-5, with D perhaps TRBD1 (5 bases). CDR3 length: 15 amino acids. Germline assignment: CDR1 SGHVS and CDR2 FNYEAQ. V was cut by 5 bases and J by 0 bases, with 11 bases left in between. The CDR3 loop reads CASSPQGHSNQPQHF. CDR3 nucleotides: TGTGCCAGCAGCCCTCAGGGTCATAGCAATCAGCCCCAGCATTTT.